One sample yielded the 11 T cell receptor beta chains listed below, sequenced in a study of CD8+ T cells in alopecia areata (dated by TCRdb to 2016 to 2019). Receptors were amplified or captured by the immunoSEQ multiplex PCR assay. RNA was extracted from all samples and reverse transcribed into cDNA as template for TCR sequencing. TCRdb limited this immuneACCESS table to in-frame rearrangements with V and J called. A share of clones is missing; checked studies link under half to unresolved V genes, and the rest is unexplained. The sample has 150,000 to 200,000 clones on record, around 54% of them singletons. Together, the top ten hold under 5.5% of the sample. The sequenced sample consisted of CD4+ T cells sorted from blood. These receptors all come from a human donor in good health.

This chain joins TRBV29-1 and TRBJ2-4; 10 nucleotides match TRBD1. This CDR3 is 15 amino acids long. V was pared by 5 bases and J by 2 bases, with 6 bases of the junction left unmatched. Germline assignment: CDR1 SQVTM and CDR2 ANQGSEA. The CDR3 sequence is CSVYQGQGTKNIQYF. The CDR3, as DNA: TGCAGCGTTTACCAGGGACAGGGGACCAAAAACATTCAGTACTTC. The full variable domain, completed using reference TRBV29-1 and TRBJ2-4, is SAVISQKPSRDICQRGTSLTIQCQVDSQVTMMFWYRQQPGQSLTLIATANQGSEATYESGFVIDKFPISRPNLTFSTLTVSNMSPEDSSIYLCSVYQGQGTKNIQYFGAGTRLSVL.

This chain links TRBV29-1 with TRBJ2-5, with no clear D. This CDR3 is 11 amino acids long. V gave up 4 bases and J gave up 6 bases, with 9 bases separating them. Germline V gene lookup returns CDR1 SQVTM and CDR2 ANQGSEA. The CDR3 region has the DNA TGCAGCGTTGTGAAGCTCCAGACCCAGTACTTC. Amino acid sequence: CSVVKLQTQYF.

The CDR3 is CASSYHGQKGYDEQFF. The DNA of the CDR3 is TGTGCCAGCAGCTACCATGGGCAGAAAGGGTACGATGAGCAGTTCTTC. The chain has TRBV4-2 and TRBJ2-1; D gene uncertain. The length of the CDR3 is 16 residues. The germline V gene encodes CDR1 LGHNA and CDR2 YNFKEQ. With 5 bases removed from V and 8 bases from J, the gap between germline ends came to 22 bases.

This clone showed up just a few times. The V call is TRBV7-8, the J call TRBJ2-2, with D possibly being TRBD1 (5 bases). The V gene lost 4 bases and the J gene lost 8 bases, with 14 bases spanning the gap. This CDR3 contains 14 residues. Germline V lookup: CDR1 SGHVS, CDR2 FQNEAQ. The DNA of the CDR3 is TGTGCCAGCAGCTGGGGCAGGATGACTGGGGAGCTGTTTTTT. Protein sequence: CASSWGRMTGELFF. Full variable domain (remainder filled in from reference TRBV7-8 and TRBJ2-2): GAGVSQSPRYKVAKRGQDVALRCDPISGHVSLFWYQQALGQGPEFLTYFQNEAQLDKSGLPSDRFFAERPEGSVSTLKIQRTQQEDSAVYLCASSWGRMTGELFFGEGSRLTVL.

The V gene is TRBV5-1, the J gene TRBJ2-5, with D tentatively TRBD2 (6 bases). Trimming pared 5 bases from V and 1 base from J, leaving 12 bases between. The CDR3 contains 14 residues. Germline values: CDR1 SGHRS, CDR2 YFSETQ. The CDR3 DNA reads TGCGCCAGCAGAGCTGGGGAGGCCCAAGAGACCCAGTACTTC. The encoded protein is CASRAGEAQETQYF.

CDR3 protein: CASTPGLAGGQYF. CDR3 in DNA: TGTGCCAGCACCCCGGGACTAGCGGGGGGGCAGTACTTC. The chain links TRBV2 to TRBJ2-7, with 15 bases matching TRBD2. Germline values: CDR1 SNHLY, CDR2 FYNNEI. J lost 9 bases, V lost 7 bases, and 4 bases had no gene match. The CDR3 sequence is 13 residues long.

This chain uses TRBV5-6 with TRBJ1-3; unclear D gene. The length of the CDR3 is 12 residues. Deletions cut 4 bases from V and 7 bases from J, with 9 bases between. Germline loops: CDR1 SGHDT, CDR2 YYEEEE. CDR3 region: CASSRFANTIYF. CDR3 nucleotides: TGTGCCAGCAGCCGCTTCGCGAACACCATATATTTT.

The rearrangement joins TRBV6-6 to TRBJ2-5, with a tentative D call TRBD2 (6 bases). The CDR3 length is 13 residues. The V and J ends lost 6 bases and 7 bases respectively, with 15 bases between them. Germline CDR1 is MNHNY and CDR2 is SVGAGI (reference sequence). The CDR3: CASRGGPEGTQYF. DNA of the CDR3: TGTGCCAGCAGGGGAGGACCTGAGGGGACCCAGTACTTC.

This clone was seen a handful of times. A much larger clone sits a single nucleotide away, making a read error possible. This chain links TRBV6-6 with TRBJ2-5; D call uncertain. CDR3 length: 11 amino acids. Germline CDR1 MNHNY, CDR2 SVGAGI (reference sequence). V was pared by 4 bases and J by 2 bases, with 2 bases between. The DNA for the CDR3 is TGTGCCAGCAGTTTACAAGAGACCCAGTACTTC. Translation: CASSLQETQYF.

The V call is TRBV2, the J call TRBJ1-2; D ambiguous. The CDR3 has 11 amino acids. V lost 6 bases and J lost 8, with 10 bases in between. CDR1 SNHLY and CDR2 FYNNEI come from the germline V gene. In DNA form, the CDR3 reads TGTGCCAGCAGCGCCGAATACGGCTACACCTTC. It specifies CASSAEYGYTF.

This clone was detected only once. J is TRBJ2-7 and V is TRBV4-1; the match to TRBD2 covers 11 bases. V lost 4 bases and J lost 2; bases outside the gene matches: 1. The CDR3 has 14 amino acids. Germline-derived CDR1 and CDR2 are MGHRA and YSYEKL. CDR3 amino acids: CASSRLAGPYEQYF. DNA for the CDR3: TGCGCCAGCAGCCGACTAGCGGGACCCTACGAGCAGTACTTC.